Listed below are T cell receptor beta chains from one sample, sequenced in a study of blood T cell repertoires in COVID-19. Sequenced by immunoSEQ multiplex PCR; TCRdb stores in-frame clones only, minus some. The sample consists of 140,000 or so clones, approximately 88% of them appearing once. The sample taken for sequencing was peripheral blood. These receptors were obtained from a woman in her fifties or sixties with acute or convalescent COVID-19. CDR3s include the opening cysteine and the closing phenylalanine or tryptophan. D genes are given only for firm matches. Size tells how often a clone was seen (once, few, many) or the class of an expanded clone, and some rows leave it out.

TRBJ1-2 TRBV18 - TRBD1 TGTGCCAGCTCACCCGACAGGGTTCCCTCGGGGGGCTACACCTTC CASSPDRVPSGGYTF
TRBJ1-6 TRBV7-9 - - TGTGCCAGCAGCTTAGTCGACATCAGGGTCTATAATTCACCCCTCCACTTT CASSLVDIRVYNSPLHF
TRBJ2-5 TRBV27 once - TGTGCCAGCAGTTTATGGCAACAAGAGACCCAGTACTTC CASSLWQQETQYF
TRBJ2-7 TRBV19 - - TGTGCCAGTAACCGGGACACTGCCTCCTACGAGCAGTACTTC CASNRDTASYEQYF
TRBJ2-3 TRBV7-6 few - TGTGCCAGCAGCCTACTAGCTTCGCCTACCACAGATACGCAGTATTTT CASSLLASPTTDTQYF
TRBJ1-2 TRBV6-6 - TRBD1 TGTGCCAGCAGTTATCCACAGGGGGAAAGAGGTTATGGCTACACCTTC CASSYPQGERGYGYTF
TRBJ2-3 TRBV7-9 - TRBD2 TGTGCCAGCAGCTTCTCTGCGGGGGGATTCACAGATACGCAGTATTTT CASSFSAGGFTDTQYF
TRBJ2-7 TRBV5-6 - - TGTGCCAGCAGCCCAGGTGAATCCTACGAGCAGTACTTC CASSPGESYEQYF
TRBJ2-3 TRBV11-2 - - TGTGCCAGCAGCTTAGGGCCAGGGACAGATACGCAGTATTTT CASSLGPGTDTQYF
TRBJ1-2 TRBV2 - - TGTGCCAGCAGTATAAAAGGGGGTCCACAGGGCTCTGGCTATGGCTACACCTTC CASSIKGGPQGSGYGYTF